This T cell receptor (beta chain) is drawn from a study of cutaneous CD30+ T cell lymphoproliferative disorder and hepatitis E (dated 2018 in TCRdb). Library preparation used the immunoSEQ multiplex PCR assay. TCRdb stores this immuneACCESS table with in-frame sequences only. Part of the clones is absent; in the studies checked, under half of the shortfall reflects unresolved V genes, and no reason is known for the rest. Within this sample are about 7,700 clones, with 65% to 75% of them counted one time only. Jointly, the top ten make up approximately 1% of the sample. There are 17 amino acids in the CDR3, from cysteine to phenylalanine inclusive. The DNA shown is the 51-base CDR3, in frame from base 1. The germline V gene (reference sequence) supplies CDR1 MNHEY and CDR2 SMNVEV. Germline trimming amounts to 6 bases on V and 4 bases on J, with 15 as the count of junction bases outside the gene matches.

A note on this clone: This clone's antigen is unknown. One base away there is no much larger clone; base qualities are not given.

The chain links TRBV27 with TRBJ2-5, with 9 central nucleotides matching TRBD1. The TCR comes from a human donor with a cutaneous T cell lymphoproliferative disorder associated with hepatitis E virus. The sample taken for sequencing was blood. The nucleotide sequence reads as follows: TGTGCCAGCAGGAGTATTTCGGGACAGGGCGCCGTAGAGACCCAGTACTTC. Its protein product is CASRSISGQGAVETQYF.